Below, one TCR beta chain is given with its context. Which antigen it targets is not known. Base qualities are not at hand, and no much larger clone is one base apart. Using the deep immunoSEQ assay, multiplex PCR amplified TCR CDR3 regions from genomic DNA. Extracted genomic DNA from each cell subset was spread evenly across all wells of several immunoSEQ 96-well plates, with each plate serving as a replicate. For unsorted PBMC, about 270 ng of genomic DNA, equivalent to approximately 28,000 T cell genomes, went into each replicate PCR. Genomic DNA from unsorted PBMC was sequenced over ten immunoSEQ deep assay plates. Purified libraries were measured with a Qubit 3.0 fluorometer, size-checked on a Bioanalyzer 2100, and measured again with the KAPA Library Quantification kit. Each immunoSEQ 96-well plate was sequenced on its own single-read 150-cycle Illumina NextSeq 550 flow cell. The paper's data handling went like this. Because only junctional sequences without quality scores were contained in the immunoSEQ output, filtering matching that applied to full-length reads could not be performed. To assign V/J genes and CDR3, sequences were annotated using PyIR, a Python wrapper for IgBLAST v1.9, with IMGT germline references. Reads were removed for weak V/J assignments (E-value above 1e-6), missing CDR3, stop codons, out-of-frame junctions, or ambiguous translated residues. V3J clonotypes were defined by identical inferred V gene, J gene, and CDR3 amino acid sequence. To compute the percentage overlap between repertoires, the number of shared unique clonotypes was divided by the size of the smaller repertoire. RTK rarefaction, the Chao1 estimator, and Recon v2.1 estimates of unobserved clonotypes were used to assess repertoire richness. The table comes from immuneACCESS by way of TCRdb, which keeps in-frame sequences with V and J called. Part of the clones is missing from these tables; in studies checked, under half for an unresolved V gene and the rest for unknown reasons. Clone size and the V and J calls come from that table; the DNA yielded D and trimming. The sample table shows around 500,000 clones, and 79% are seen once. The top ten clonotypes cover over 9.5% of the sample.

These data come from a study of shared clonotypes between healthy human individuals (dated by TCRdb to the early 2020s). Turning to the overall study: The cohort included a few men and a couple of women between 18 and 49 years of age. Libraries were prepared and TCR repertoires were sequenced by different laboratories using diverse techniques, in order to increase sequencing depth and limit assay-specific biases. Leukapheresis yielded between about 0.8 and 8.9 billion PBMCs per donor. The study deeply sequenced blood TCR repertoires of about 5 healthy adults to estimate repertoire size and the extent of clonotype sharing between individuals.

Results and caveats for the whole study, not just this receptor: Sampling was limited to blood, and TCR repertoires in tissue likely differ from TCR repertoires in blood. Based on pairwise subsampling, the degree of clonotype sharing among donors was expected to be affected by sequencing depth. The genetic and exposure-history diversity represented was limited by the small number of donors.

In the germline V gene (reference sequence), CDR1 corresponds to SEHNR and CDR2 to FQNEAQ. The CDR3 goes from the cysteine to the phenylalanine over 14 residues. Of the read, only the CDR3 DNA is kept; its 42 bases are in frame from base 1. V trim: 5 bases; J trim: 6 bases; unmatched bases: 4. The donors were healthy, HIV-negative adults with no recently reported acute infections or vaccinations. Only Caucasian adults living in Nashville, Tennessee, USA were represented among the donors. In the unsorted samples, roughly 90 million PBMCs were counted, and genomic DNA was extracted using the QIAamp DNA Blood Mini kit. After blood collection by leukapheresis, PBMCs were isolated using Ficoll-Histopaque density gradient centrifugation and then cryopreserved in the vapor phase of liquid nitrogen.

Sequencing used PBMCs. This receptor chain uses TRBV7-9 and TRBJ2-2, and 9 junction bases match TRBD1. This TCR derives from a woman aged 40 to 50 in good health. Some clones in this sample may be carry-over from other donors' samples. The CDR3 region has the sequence CASSHRTGAGELFF. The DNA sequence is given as TGTGCCAGCAGCCATCGGACAGGGGCCGGGGAGCTGTTTTTT.